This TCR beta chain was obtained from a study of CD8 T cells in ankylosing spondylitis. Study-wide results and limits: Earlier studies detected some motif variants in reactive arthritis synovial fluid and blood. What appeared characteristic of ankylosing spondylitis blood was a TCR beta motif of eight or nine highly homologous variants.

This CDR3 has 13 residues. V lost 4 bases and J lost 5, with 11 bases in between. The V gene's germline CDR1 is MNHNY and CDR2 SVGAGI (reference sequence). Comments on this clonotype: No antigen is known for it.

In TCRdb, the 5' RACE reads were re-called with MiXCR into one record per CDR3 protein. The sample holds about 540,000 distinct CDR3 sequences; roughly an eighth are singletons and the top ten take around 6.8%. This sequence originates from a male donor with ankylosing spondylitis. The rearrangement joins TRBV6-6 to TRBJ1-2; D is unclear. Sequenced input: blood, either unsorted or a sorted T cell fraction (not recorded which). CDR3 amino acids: CASSSASLYGYTF. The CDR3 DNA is TGTGCCAGCAGTTCTGCTTCCCTGTATGGCTACACCTTC.